This T cell receptor (beta chain) emerged from a study of beta chain features in type 1 diabetes. About the study: Researchers looked at about 110 million sorted cells across all samples. Notes on the study in general: Type 1 diabetes patients had moderately but significantly shorter TCRB CDR3s in all four CD4+ subsets. Shorter templates might be favored by PCR, equally in patients and controls. High TCR expression in some cells could lead to their over-representation in cDNA sequencing.

TCRB transcripts that were expressed got sequenced, as all of the isolated RNA had been reverse transcribed. TCRdb keeps only in-frame clones here, not all; method: immunoSEQ multiplex PCR. The sample carries nearly 250,000 clones, roughly 70% recorded once. The CDR3 has 14 residues. Trimming left V 0 bases short and J 4 bases short, with 8 bases between. Germline V CDR1 and CDR2: ENHRY, SYGVKD. As for this clone: Its antigen is undetermined.

The genes are TRBV10-3 and TRBJ2-3, with a tentative D call TRBD2 (6 bases). This sequence was found in a man aged 30 to 39 in good health. Sequencing used naive CD4+ T cells from blood. The CDR3 loop reads CAISESASADTQYF. DNA for the CDR3: TGTGCCATCAGTGAGTCGGCTAGCGCAGATACGCAGTATTTT.